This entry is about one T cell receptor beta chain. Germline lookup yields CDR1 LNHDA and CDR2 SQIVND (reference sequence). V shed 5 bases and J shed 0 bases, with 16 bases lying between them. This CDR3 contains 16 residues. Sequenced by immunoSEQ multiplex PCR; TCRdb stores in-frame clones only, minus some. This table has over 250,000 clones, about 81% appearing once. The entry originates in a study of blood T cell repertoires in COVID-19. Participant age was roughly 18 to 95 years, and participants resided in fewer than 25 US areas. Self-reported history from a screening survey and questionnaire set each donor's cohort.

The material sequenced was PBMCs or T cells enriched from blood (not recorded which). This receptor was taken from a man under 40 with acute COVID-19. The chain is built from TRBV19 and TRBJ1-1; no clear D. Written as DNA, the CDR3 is TGTGCCAGTAGTCTGTCAGACTCCTACCTGAACACTGAAGCTTTCTTT. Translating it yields CASSLSDSYLNTEAFF.